This is a list of T cell receptor beta chains from one sample in a study of blood T cell repertoires in COVID-19. Generated by immunoSEQ multiplex PCR, the TCRdb table keeps only in-frame clones and is missing some. In the table there are some 60,000 clones, around 87% of which are singletons. Sequencing input: peripheral blood. The receptors stem from a human donor with active COVID-19. The donor label of this sample is uncertain. Both conserved end residues are part of each CDR3. The order of the fields is V gene, J gene, D gene, clone size, CDR3 DNA, CDR3 protein. D genes are given only for firm matches. Some rows have no size entry. The others give once, few or many, or a class for an expanded clone.

v_call: TRBV9; j_call: TRBJ2-3; d_call: NA; clone_size: NA; cdr3_nt: TGTGCCAGCAGCGTAGGCGGGGCCCCGGATACGCAGTATTTT; cdr3_aa: CASSVGGAPDTQYF
v_call: TRBV5-4; j_call: TRBJ2-5; d_call: NA; clone_size: NA; cdr3_nt: TGTGCCAGCAGCTTATCGACACCCGGAGAGACCCAGTACTTC; cdr3_aa: CASSLSTPGETQYF
v_call: TRBV18; j_call: TRBJ2-7; d_call: TRBD1; clone_size: NA; cdr3_nt: TGTGCCAGCTCACATACAGGGGACATCTACGAGCAGTACTTC; cdr3_aa: CASSHTGDIYEQYF
v_call: TRBV12-5; j_call: TRBJ2-3; d_call: NA; clone_size: NA; cdr3_nt: TGTGCTAGTGGTCAAGCGGGCCCATGGTGGGGTACGCAGTATTTT; cdr3_aa: CASGQAGPWWGTQYF
v_call: TRBV4-3; j_call: TRBJ1-2; d_call: NA; clone_size: NA; cdr3_nt: TGCGCCAGCAGCCAAGTCCAGGGCCAGGGGGGCTACACCTTC; cdr3_aa: CASSQVQGQGGYTF
v_call: TRBV6-1; j_call: TRBJ1-2; d_call: NA; clone_size: once; cdr3_nt: TGTGCCAGCAGTGATACTAACTATGGCTACACCTTC; cdr3_aa: CASSDTNYGYTF
v_call: TRBV9; j_call: TRBJ1-6; d_call: NA; clone_size: NA; cdr3_nt: TGTGCCAGCAGCGTAGCACCGATAGATAATTCACCCCTCCACTTT; cdr3_aa: CASSVAPIDNSPLHF
v_call: TRBV6-2/TRBV6-3; j_call: TRBJ2-4; d_call: NA; clone_size: NA; cdr3_nt: TGTGCCAGCAGTTACACGATCGGCGGGACTGCCAAAAACATTCAGTACTTC; cdr3_aa: CASSYTIGGTAKNIQYF
v_call: TRBV5-1; j_call: TRBJ1-1; d_call: TRBD1; clone_size: NA; cdr3_nt: TGCGCCAGCAGGACAGGGCTAGGGCTGAGCACTGAAGCTTTCTTT; cdr3_aa: CASRTGLGLSTEAFF
v_call: TRBV9; j_call: TRBJ1-5; d_call: NA; clone_size: NA; cdr3_nt: TGTGCCAGCAGCGTAGGCGGAGGGAATCAGCCCCAGCATTTT; cdr3_aa: CASSVGGGNQPQHF
v_call: TRBV3-1/TRBV3-2; j_call: TRBJ2-6; d_call: NA; clone_size: NA; cdr3_nt: TGTGCCAGCAGCCCAAGCCTGAGCGGGGGGGCCAACGTCCTGACTTTC; cdr3_aa: CASSPSLSGGANVLTF
v_call: TRBV6-5; j_call: TRBJ1-4; d_call: NA; clone_size: NA; cdr3_nt: TGTGCCAGCAGCCCCCCGGAGGACGAAAAACTGTTTTTT; cdr3_aa: CASSPPEDEKLFF
v_call: TRBV19; j_call: TRBJ2-7; d_call: TRBD1; clone_size: NA; cdr3_nt: TGTGCCAGTAGTCCCGGACAGGGAGCCTACGAGCAGTACTTC; cdr3_aa: CASSPGQGAYEQYF
v_call: TRBV19; j_call: TRBJ2-2; d_call: TRBD2; clone_size: NA; cdr3_nt: TGTGCCAGTAAAGAGGGACTAGCGGGGGGGCACACCGGGGAGCTGTTTTTT; cdr3_aa: CASKEGLAGGHTGELFF
v_call: TRBV28; j_call: TRBJ2-3; d_call: NA; clone_size: NA; cdr3_nt: TGTGCCAGCGAAGAGCTCTTTCGGACAAGCACAGATACGCAGTATTTT; cdr3_aa: CASEELFRTSTDTQYF
v_call: TRBV5-1; j_call: TRBJ2-5; d_call: TRBD1; clone_size: NA; cdr3_nt: TGCGCCAGCAGCTTGGGCGGGACAGGGGCGACAGAGACCCAGTACTTC; cdr3_aa: CASSLGGTGATETQYF
v_call: TRBV5-1; j_call: TRBJ2-1; d_call: TRBD2; clone_size: NA; cdr3_nt: TGCGCCAGCAGCTTTGAGCGGGAGACCTCCTACAATGAGCAGTTCTTC; cdr3_aa: CASSFERETSYNEQFF
v_call: TRBV5-1; j_call: TRBJ1-1; d_call: TRBD1; clone_size: NA; cdr3_nt: TGCGCCAGCAGCGATTACAGGGGAGGTACTGAAGCTTTCTTT; cdr3_aa: CASSDYRGGTEAFF
v_call: TRBV24-1; j_call: TRBJ1-1; d_call: NA; clone_size: NA; cdr3_nt: TGTGCCACCAGTGATTGGAGCCAGGGAGAAGCTTTCTTT; cdr3_aa: CATSDWSQGEAFF
v_call: TRBV30; j_call: TRBJ1-1; d_call: TRBD1; clone_size: NA; cdr3_nt: TGTGCCTGGAGTGTAGACAGGGGAGCGATAGGAGCTTTCTTT; cdr3_aa: CAWSVDRGAIGAFF
v_call: TRBV29-1; j_call: TRBJ1-1; d_call: NA; clone_size: once; cdr3_nt: TGCAGCCACGGGGTGAACACTGAAGCTTTCTTT; cdr3_aa: CSHGVNTEAFF
v_call: TRBV2; j_call: TRBJ2-2; d_call: NA; clone_size: NA; cdr3_nt: TGTGCCAGCAGTGACCGGTTCACCGGGGAGCTGTTTTTT; cdr3_aa: CASSDRFTGELFF